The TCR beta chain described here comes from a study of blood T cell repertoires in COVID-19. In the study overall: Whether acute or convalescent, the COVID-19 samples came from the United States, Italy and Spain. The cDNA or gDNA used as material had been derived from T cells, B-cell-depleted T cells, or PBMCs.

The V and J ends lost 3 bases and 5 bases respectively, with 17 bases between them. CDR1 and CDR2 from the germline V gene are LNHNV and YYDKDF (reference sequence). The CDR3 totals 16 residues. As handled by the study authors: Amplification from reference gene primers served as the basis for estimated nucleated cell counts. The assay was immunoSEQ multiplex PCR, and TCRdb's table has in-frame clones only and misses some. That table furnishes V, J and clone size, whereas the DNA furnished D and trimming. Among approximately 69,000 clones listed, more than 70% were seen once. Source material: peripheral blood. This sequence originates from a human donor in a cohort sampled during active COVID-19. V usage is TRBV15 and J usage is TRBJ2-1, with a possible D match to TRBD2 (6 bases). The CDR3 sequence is CATSSPFRDSDNEQFF. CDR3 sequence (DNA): TGTGCCACCAGCAGTCCGTTCCGGGACTCGGACAATGAGCAGTTCTTC.